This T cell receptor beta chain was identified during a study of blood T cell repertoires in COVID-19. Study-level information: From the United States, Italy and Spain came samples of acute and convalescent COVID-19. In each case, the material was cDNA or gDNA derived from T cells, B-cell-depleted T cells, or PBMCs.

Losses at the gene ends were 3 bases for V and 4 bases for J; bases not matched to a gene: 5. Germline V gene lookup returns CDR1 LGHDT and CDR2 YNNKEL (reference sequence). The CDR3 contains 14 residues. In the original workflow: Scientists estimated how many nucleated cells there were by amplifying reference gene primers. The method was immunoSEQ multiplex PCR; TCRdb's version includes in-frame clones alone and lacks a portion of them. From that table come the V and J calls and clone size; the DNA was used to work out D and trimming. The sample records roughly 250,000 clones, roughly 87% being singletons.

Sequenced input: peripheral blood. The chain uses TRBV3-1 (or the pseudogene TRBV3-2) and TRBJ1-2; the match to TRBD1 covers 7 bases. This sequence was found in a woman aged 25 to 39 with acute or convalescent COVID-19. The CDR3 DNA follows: TGTGCCAGCAGCCAGCCCGGGACAGTCTATGGCTACACCTTC. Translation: CASSQPGTVYGYTF.